This entry lists 12 T cell receptor beta chains sequenced from one sample in a study of blood T cell repertoires in COVID-19. Profiling relied on immunoSEQ multiplex PCR, and the TCRdb table lists in-frame clones only, not all of them. The repertoire holds over 120,000 clones, with about four fifths as singletons. Sample: PBMCs or T cells enriched from blood (not recorded which). The origin of the receptors is a man in his forties or fifties who had recovered from COVID-19.

The genes are TRBV6-6 and TRBJ1-1, with D unresolved. Trimming pared 2 bases from V and 3 bases from J, leaving 7 bases between. The CDR3 length is 13 residues. CDR1 MNHNY and CDR2 SVGAGI come from the germline V gene (reference sequence). For the CDR3, the DNA is TGTGCCAGCAGTTACAGGAGGGACACTGAAGCTTTCTTT. This sequence encodes CASSYRRDTEAFF.

The chain has TRBV18 and TRBJ1-2; 8 bases are a match to TRBD1. The V gene end was trimmed by 3 bases and the J gene end by 2 bases; junction bases not matched to a gene: 5. Germline CDR1 and CDR2: KGHSH and LQKENI. The CDR3 has 15 amino acids. This CDR3 is CASSPGQGRNYGYTF. DNA for the CDR3: TGTGCCAGCTCACCTGGACAGGGACGCAACTATGGCTACACCTTC.

This clone was seen only once. The rearrangement uses TRBV7-8 and TRBJ1-2; 12 positions match TRBD1. V trimming: 5 bases; J trimming: 1 base; junction bases outside the gene matches: 5. CDR3 length: 16 amino acids. The germline V gene encodes CDR1 SGHVS and CDR2 FQNEAQ. The CDR3 here is CASSRGTGGVNYGYTF. The CDR3 DNA sequence: TGTGCCAGCAGCCGAGGGACAGGGGGCGTTAACTATGGCTACACCTTC.

The genes are TRBV24-1 and TRBJ2-3, with TRBD1 matching over 8 bases. V lost 3 bases and J lost 2; bases outside the gene matches: 9. This CDR3 is built from 17 residues. The germline V gene has CDR1 KGHDR and CDR2 SFDVKD. CDR3 in amino acids: CATSDVRDRSFTDTQYF. In DNA, the CDR3 is TGTGCCACCAGTGATGTCCGGGACAGGAGCTTCACAGATACGCAGTATTTT.

The chain has TRBV19 and TRBJ2-7; the match to TRBD1 covers 11 bases. CDR1 and CDR2 (germline): LNHDA, SQIVND (reference sequence). V dropped 3 bases and J dropped 6; count of bases not matched to a gene: 1. The CDR3 extends over 13 amino acids. CDR3 coding DNA: TGTGCCAGTAGTATGGACAGGGGGCGCGAGCAGTACTTC. Translated, it gives CASSMDRGREQYF.

The rearrangement links TRBV7-6 to TRBJ2-5; 8 bases map to TRBD2. From germline, CDR1 is SGHVS and CDR2 FNYEAQ. Unmatched junction bases numbered 21, after V lost 4 bases and J lost 5 bases. There are 19 residues in the CDR3. The CDR3 nucleotides are TGTGCCAGCAGCTCGGCGGCCCTGGGGACTAGTTTGATGCGGGAGACCCAGTACTTC. Translated: CASSSAALGTSLMRETQYF.

V gene TRBV6-5 combines with J gene TRBJ1-1; 7 positions match TRBD1. V shed 4 bases and J 1 base; nucleotides not matched to a gene: 6. From germline, CDR1 is MNHEY and CDR2 SVGAGI. The CDR3 contains 15 residues. CDR3 in DNA: TGTGCCAGCAGTTTACAGGGGATTAGGAACACTGAAGCTTTCTTT. Translated: CASSLQGIRNTEAFF.

The chain joins TRBV20-1 to TRBJ2-4; 7 nucleotides agree with TRBD2. With V trimmed by 3 bases and J by 6 bases, 5 bases remained unmatched. The CDR3 runs to 13 residues. Germline V CDR1 and CDR2: DFQATT, SNEGSKA (reference sequence). For the CDR3, the DNA is TGCAGTGCTAGTGGACTAGTGTTAAACATTCAGTACTTC. Translated, it gives CSASGLVLNIQYF.

The chain recombines TRBV11-2 with TRBJ2-5, with D perhaps TRBD2 (5 bases). Germline CDR1 reads SGHAT; CDR2 reads FQNNGV. This CDR3 contains 11 residues. V gave up 5 bases and J gave up 9 bases, with 10 bases separating them. The CDR3 sequence: CASSPLVSQYF. DNA for the CDR3: TGTGCCAGCAGCCCACTAGTTTCCCAGTACTTC. The full variable domain, completed using reference TRBV11-2 and TRBJ2-5, is EAGVAQSPRYKIIEKRQSVAFWCNPISGHATLYWYQQILGQGPKLLIQFQNNGVVDDSQLPKDRFSAERLKGVDSTLKIQPAKLEDSAVYLCASSPLVSQYFGPGTRLLVL.

The J gene is TRBJ1-4, the V gene TRBV5-4, with D possibly matching TRBD1 (6 bases). The CDR3 contains 14 residues. V lost 7 bases, J lost 2 bases, and 12 bases lay in between. The germline gives CDR1 SGHNT, CDR2 YYREEE (reference sequence). CDR3 amino acids: CASALDSTNEKLFF. The CDR3 DNA is TGTGCCAGCGCCCTGGACAGTACTAATGAAAAACTGTTTTTT.

This chain uses TRBV19 with TRBJ2-7; D possibly corresponds to TRBD1 (5 bases). Germline assignment: CDR1 LNHDA and CDR2 SQIVND (reference sequence). With 5 bases removed from V and 3 bases from J, the gap between germline ends came to 14 bases. The CDR3 covers 14 residues. CDR3: CASSQGGKGYEQYF. The CDR3, as DNA: TGTGCCAGTAGTCAGGGTGGGAAAGGCTACGAGCAGTACTTC. Using reference TRBV19 and TRBJ2-7 for the parts outside the CDR3, the full variable domain is DGGITQSPKYLFRKEGQNVTLSCEQNLNHDAMYWYRQDPGQGLRLIYYSQIVNDFQKGDIAEGYSVSREKKESFPLTVTSAQKNPTAFYLCASSQGGKGYEQYFGPGTRLTVT.

The genes are TRBV5-1 and TRBJ1-1; D is perhaps TRBD1 (6 bases). The germline V gene encodes CDR1 SGHRS and CDR2 YFSETQ. V was pared by 3 bases and J by 1 base, with 10 bases between. The CDR3 is made up of 14 amino acids. In DNA, the CDR3 is TGCGCCAGCAGCTGGGGGGGACAGAACACTGAAGCTTTCTTT. It codes for CASSWGGQNTEAFF.